The text below deals with one T cell receptor (beta chain). These data originate in a study of shared clonotypes between healthy human individuals. V gave up 2 bases and J gave up 2 bases, with 12 bases separating them. Germline-derived CDR1 and CDR2 are MNHEY and SVGAGI. The CDR3 loop spans 15 amino acids. Researchers divided each subset's genomic DNA evenly across several immunoSEQ plates. Data came from immunoSEQ multiplex PCR; TCRdb stores just in-frame clones and leaves some out. The sample lists roughly 1,600,000 clones; 98% to 99% were seen once. Sequences were obtained from naive CD4+ T cells sorted from blood. The subset is: CD45RA+ positively selected. The V call is TRBV6-5, the J call TRBJ1-1; D is unresolved. The TCR comes from a man younger than 45 in good health. Here the CDR3 reads CASSYQPAANTEAFF. The CDR3 coding sequence is TGTGCCAGCAGTTACCAACCAGCAGCAAACACTGAAGCTTTCTTT.